What follows are 21 T cell receptor beta chains derived from one specimen sequenced in a study of T-cell reconstitution after alpha-beta-depleted transplantation in children. The authors prepared the TCRbeta library with unique molecular identifiers. A single record per CDR3 protein comes from TCRdb applying MiXCR to the PCR reads. The table lists a few hundred thousand distinct CDR3 sequences, more than 20% of them singletons. The sequences come from PBMCs, collected before TCRalphabeta/CD19-depleted stem cell transplant. All receptors come from a boy younger than two with Wiskott-Aldrich syndrome, due to receive a stem cell transplant.

The gene calls are TRBV20-1 and TRBJ2-7; 7 nucleotides line up with TRBD2. The CDR3 is made up of 14 amino acids. The J segment lost 4 bases and the V segment lost 0 bases, leaving 6 bases of the junction unmatched. The germline CDR1 and CDR2 sequences are DFQATT and SNEGSKA (reference sequence). CDR3 region: CSARDPGGEYEQYF. Written as DNA, the CDR3 is TGCAGTGCTAGAGATCCGGGAGGAGAGTACGAGCAGTACTTC.

This clonotype has just a few counts. The rearrangement joins TRBV20-1 to TRBJ2-7; D is unclear. V was clipped by 0 bases and J by 1 base, with 13 bases between them. The CDR3 has 15 amino acids. Per germline, CDR1 DFQATT and CDR2 SNEGSKA (reference sequence). The chain's CDR3 is CSARDSSVESYEQYF. The CDR3 coding sequence is TGCAGTGCTAGAGACTCGTCTGTCGAATCCTACGAGCAGTACTTC.

The chain couples TRBV12-3 or TRBV12-4 to TRBJ2-5; D may be TRBD2 (6 bases). Between the trimmed V and J ends, which lost 7 bases and 6 bases, there was a span of 12 bases. This CDR3 region has 12 residues. CDR3 protein: CASMEGGKTQYF. As DNA, the CDR3 is TGTGCCAGCATGGAGGGCGGAAAGACCCAGTACTTC.

This rearrangement joins TRBV20-1 to TRBJ1-1, with unresolved D. Germline V gene sequence: CDR1 DFQATT, CDR2 SNEGSKA (reference sequence). V gave up 4 bases and J gave up 2 bases, with 5 bases separating them. CDR3 length: 11 amino acids. The chain's CDR3 is CSATKNTEAFF. CDR3 DNA sequence: TGCAGTGCTACGAAAAACACTGAAGCTTTCTTT.

The V and J genes are TRBV5-1 and TRBJ2-3; 8 bases map to TRBD1. CDR1 is SGHRS, CDR2 YFSETQ, per germline. Trimming cost V 4 bases and J 2 bases; bases outside gene matches: 6. The length of the CDR3 is 15 residues. CDR3 nucleotide sequence: TGCGCCAGCAGCAAGCCGGGACAGGCCACAGATACGCAGTATTTT. It is translated as CASSKPGQATDTQYF.

The chain links TRBV10-1 to TRBJ2-1; 9 bases line up with TRBD2. Losses at the gene ends were 6 bases for V and 5 bases for J; bases not matched to a gene: 8. The CDR3 covers 15 residues. Germline V gene sequence: CDR1 WNHNN, CDR2 SYGVQD (reference sequence). The CDR3 DNA follows: TGCGCCAGCAGCTTAACTAGCGGGCCCGACAATGAGCAGTTCTTC. Its protein product is CASSLTSGPDNEQFF.

This clonotype was recorded at least ten times. The V gene is TRBV20-1, the J gene TRBJ1-2; D not resolved. CDR3 size: 12 residues. Germline V CDR1 and CDR2: DFQATT, SNEGSKA (reference sequence). The ends were cut back, 6 bases at V and 3 bases at J, with 11 bases in the middle. CDR3: CSAIPGYYGYTF. The CDR3 DNA sequence: TGCAGTGCGATCCCGGGGTACTATGGCTACACCTTC.

The chain is built from TRBV12-3 or TRBV12-4 and TRBJ2-2, with a tentative D call TRBD1 (6 bases). Trimming pared 8 bases from V and 0 bases from J, leaving 13 bases between. This CDR3 contains 15 residues. Here the CDR3 DNA reads TGTGCCAGCCAGGGGATCTACCCGAACACCGGGGAGCTGTTTTTT. It encodes CASQGIYPNTGELFF.

The table lists this clonotype with a few counts. J is TRBJ2-7 and V is TRBV10-3; 7 bases are a match to TRBD2. The CDR3 loop spans 14 amino acids. Germline CDR1 and CDR2: ENHRY and SYGVKD. V trimming: 7 bases; J trimming: 4 bases; junction bases outside the gene matches: 10. The CDR3 region has the DNA TGTGCCATCAATCCGGGAGGCAATCAATACGAGCAGTACTTC. Its protein is CAINPGGNQYEQYF.

The CDR3 DNA reads as TGCAGTGCTAGAGGGACTAGTTATTACAATGAGCAGTTCTTC. Encoded protein: CSARGTSYYNEQFF. The V call is TRBV20-1, the J call TRBJ2-1; 7 positions match TRBD2. V lost 1 base and J lost 4; bases outside the gene matches: 4. Germline V gives CDR1 DFQATT, CDR2 SNEGSKA (reference sequence). The CDR3 contains 14 residues.

Regarding this clonotype: The CDR3 end shows no conserved phenylalanine or tryptophan, and so a read error is likely. The rearrangement uses TRBV10-2 and TRBJ1-1, with TRBD1 identical over 7 bases. J gave up 4 bases and V 6 bases, and 5 bases lay outside the gene matches. CDR1 and CDR2 (germline): WSHSY, SAAADI. The CDR3 sequence is 13 residues long. The CDR3 bases are TGCGCCAGCAGGGGATCAGGGGGCACTGAAGCTTTCATT. Protein sequence: CASRGSGGTEAFI.

The chain uses TRBV5-1 and TRBJ1-1; D is perhaps TRBD1 (6 bases). V dropped 4 bases and J dropped 5 bases, with 9 bases sitting between them. The CDR3 is made up of 12 amino acids. Germline V gives CDR1 SGHRS, CDR2 YFSETQ. The CDR3 bases are TGCGCCAGCAGCCAGGGGAGGACTGAAGCTTTCTTT. Translated, it gives CASSQGRTEAFF.

The chain has TRBV12-3 or TRBV12-4 and TRBJ2-1, with D hard to call. V shed 3 bases and J shed 2 bases, with 11 bases lying between them. The CDR3 has 15 residues. CDR3: CASSLLGMAYNEQFF. CDR3 in DNA: TGTGCCAGCAGTTTGTTAGGGATGGCCTACAATGAGCAGTTCTTC.

This clonotype was observed a handful of times. The gene calls are TRBV7-8 and TRBJ2-4; TRBD2 matches at 8 bases. Trimming removed 2 bases from V and 0 bases from J; junction bases left unmatched: 12. Per the germline V gene, CDR1 is SGHVS and CDR2 is FQNEAQ. CDR3 length: 19 amino acids. The chain's CDR3 is CASSLRGSGTILAKNIQYF. The CDR3 bases are TGTGCCAGCAGCTTACGCGGTAGCGGGACTATACTAGCCAAAAACATTCAGTACTTC. The full variable domain, with the rest looked up from reference TRBV7-8 and TRBJ2-4, is GAGVSQSPRYKVAKRGQDVALRCDPISGHVSLFWYQQALGQGPEFLTYFQNEAQLDKSGLPSDRFFAERPEGSVSTLKIQRTQQEDSAVYLCASSLRGSGTILAKNIQYFGAGTRLSVL.

This clonotype was detected only a few times. The chain uses TRBV29-1 and TRBJ2-1; no clear D. Trimming took 4 bases from V and 7 from J, leaving 8 bases between them. CDR3 length equals 11 residues. Germline CDR1 and CDR2: SQVTM and ANQGSEA. CDR3 protein: CSVVRMNEQFF. The CDR3 nucleotides read TGCAGCGTTGTGAGGATGAATGAGCAGTTCTTC.

Note on this clonotype: The CDR3 end shows no conserved phenylalanine or tryptophan, and so a read error is likely. The DNA for the CDR3 is TGTGCCAGCAGCTTAGTTGGTCTAGCGGCCAATGAGCAGTTCATC. Protein: CASSLVGLAANEQFI. This chain joins TRBV7-8 and TRBJ2-1; 7 positions agree with TRBD2. Per germline, CDR1 SGHVS and CDR2 FQNEAQ. The CDR3 length is 15 residues. Trimming took 1 base from V and 6 from J; bases not matched to a gene: 6.

The genes are TRBV5-1 and TRBJ2-4; D possibly corresponds to TRBD1 (6 bases). The CDR3 sequence is 13 residues long. The V end was cut by 4 bases, the J end by 6 bases, with 11 bases between. In germline, CDR1 is SGHRS, CDR2 YFSETQ. The CDR3 sequence is CASSVGAVNIQYF. The DNA of the CDR3 is TGCGCCAGCAGCGTGGGGGCGGTAAACATTCAGTACTTC.

The V gene is TRBV5-1, the J gene TRBJ1-1, with 7 positions matching TRBD1. The CDR3 is 14 amino acids. The J segment lost 5 bases and the V segment lost 4 bases, leaving 8 bases of the junction unmatched. Germline V lookup: CDR1 SGHRS, CDR2 YFSETQ. The CDR3 DNA reads TGCGCCAGCAGCCCTAGGACAGGATCAACTGAAGCTTTCTTT. This codes for CASSPRTGSTEAFF. Full variable domain (outside the CDR3, taken from reference TRBV5-1 and TRBJ1-1): KAGVTQTPRYLIKTRGQQVTLSCSPISGHRSVSWYQQTPGQGLQFLFEYFSETQRNKGNFPGRFSGRQFSNSRSEMNVSTLELGDSALYLCASSPRTGSTEAFFGQGTRLTVV.

This clonotype was detected a few times. The rearrangement joins TRBV7-2 to TRBJ1-1; no clear D. The CDR3 extends over 14 amino acids. Trimming took off 2 bases at V and 8 bases at J, with 15 bases between the two ends. Germline CDR1 and CDR2: SGHTA and FQGNSA. In DNA form, the CDR3 reads TGTGCCAGCAGCTTAAGACACTATAGCCCAGAAGCTTTCTTT. The encoded protein is CASSLRHYSPEAFF. Looking up the rest from reference TRBV7-2 and TRBJ1-1 gives the full variable domain: GAGVSQSPSNKVTEKGKDVELRCDPISGHTALYWYRQSLGQGLEFLIYFQGNSAPDKSGLPSDRFSAERTGGSVSTLTIQRTQQEDSAVYLCASSLRHYSPEAFFGQGTRLTVV.

The chain employs TRBV5-1 and TRBJ1-2, with 7 positions matching TRBD1. CDR3 length: 16 residues. CDR1 and CDR2 from the germline V gene are SGHRS and YFSETQ. V was clipped by 0 bases and J by 4 bases; unmatched bases: 9. The CDR3 loop reads CASSLDTGQVVYGYTF. The CDR3 bases are TGCGCCAGCAGCTTGGATACTGGACAGGTCGTCTATGGCTACACCTTC.

A few counts support this clonotype. The chain uses TRBV2 and TRBJ2-7; no clear D gene. CDR1 and CDR2 from the germline V gene are SNHLY and FYNNEI. V was pared by 2 bases and J by 6 bases, with 14 bases between. CDR3 length: 14 residues. CDR3 region: CASSEPTKGSEQYF. The CDR3 region has the DNA TGTGCCAGCAGTGAACCCACTAAGGGCTCCGAGCAGTACTTC.